One sample yielded the 12 T cell receptor beta chains listed below, sequenced in a study of blood T cell repertoires in COVID-19 (dated by TCRdb to 2020 to 2022). Library generation was performed with the immunoSEQ multiplex PCR assay. Here the immuneACCESS table is served through TCRdb, limited to in-frame sequences with V and J called. Missing clones are a known gap in these copies; in checked studies unresolved V genes cover under half, and the rest lacks a known reason. This sample lists roughly 49,000 clones; around 83% were detected once. Around 6.1% of the sample is taken by the ten largest. The material sequenced was peripheral blood. The source is a woman of 80 years or more with acute or convalescent COVID-19.

This rearrangement joins TRBV19 to TRBJ1-1; no clear D gene. Germline V gives CDR1 LNHDA, CDR2 SQIVND (reference sequence). Between the trimmed V and J ends, which lost 3 bases and 10 bases, there was a span of 18 bases. The CDR3 covers 14 residues. The CDR3 sequence: CASSIGQALTGAFF. The DNA of the CDR3 is TGTGCCAGTAGTATTGGGCAGGCCTTGACCGGAGCTTTCTTT.

The chain carries TRBV11-2 and TRBJ2-7; 9 nucleotides match TRBD1. The CDR3 runs to 14 residues. V was clipped by 5 bases and J by 4 bases; unmatched bases: 6. The germline gives CDR1 SGHAT, CDR2 FQNNGV. CDR3 loop: CASSLNRGLYEQYF. The CDR3 DNA reads TGTGCCAGCAGCCTAAACAGGGGGCTGTACGAGCAGTACTTC.

With regard to this clone: In the same sample, other DNA sequences code for this CDR3. The rearrangement links TRBV5-1 to TRBJ2-5; 9 bases are a match to TRBD1. J gave up 4 bases and V 4 bases, and 5 bases lay outside the gene matches. Per germline, CDR1 SGHRS and CDR2 YFSETQ. CDR3 length: 14 amino acids. CDR3 DNA sequence: TGCGCCAGCAGCCCGGGACAGGGAGGAGAGACCCAGTACTTC. Translation gives CASSPGQGGETQYF.

This rearrangement joins TRBV5-4 to TRBJ1-2; D is uncertain. Germline V CDR1 and CDR2: SGHNT, YYREEE (reference sequence). V lost 0 bases and J 8 bases, leaving 11 bases between the germline ends. CDR3 length: 13 residues. CDR3 in DNA: TGTGCCAGCAGCTTGGCAGGCGTCTACGGCTACACCTTC. Translating gives CASSLAGVYGYTF.

V gene TRBV7-2 combines with J gene TRBJ2-3; D not resolved. The CDR3 has 13 residues. The ends were cut back, 6 bases at V and 0 bases at J, with 7 bases in the middle. Germline-derived CDR1 and CDR2 are SGHTA and FQGNSA. CDR3 in DNA: TGTGCCAGCAGGGCAGGCAGCACAGATACGCAGTATTTT. It encodes CASRAGSTDTQYF.

Turning to this clone: A junction boundary mismatches the germline segment, possibly from a read error. The gene calls are TRBV19 and TRBJ2-1; weak D call: TRBD1 (5 bases). Germline loops: CDR1 LNHDA, CDR2 SQIVND (reference sequence). This CDR3 region has 14 residues. The CDR3 protein is CASSETQGYSEQFF. The CDR3 nucleotides are TGTGCCAGTAGTGAAACCCAGGGTTACAGTGAGCAGTTCTTC.

The chain has TRBV9 and TRBJ1-2, with 7 nucleotides matching TRBD1. Trimming removed 4 bases from V and 1 base from J; junction bases left unmatched: 10. Germline CDR1 is SGDLS and CDR2 is YYNGEE. The length of the CDR3 is 16 residues. Here the CDR3 DNA reads TGTGCCAGCAGCCCCTCCGGGACAGAGGTTAACTATGGCTACACCTTC. This codes for CASSPSGTEVNYGYTF.

V is TRBV30 and J is TRBJ1-1, with unresolved D. The CDR3 totals 14 residues. The V gene's germline CDR1 is GTSNPN and CDR2 SVGIG (reference sequence). V was shortened by 3 bases and J by 1 base, with 12 bases between the two germline ends. Here the CDR3 DNA reads TGTGCCTGGAGCCGAGGAGCTAAGAACACTGAAGCTTTCTTT. Its translation: CAWSRGAKNTEAFF.

This clone was recorded a few times. V is TRBV7-2 and J is TRBJ2-5, with a possible D match to TRBD2 (6 bases). Germline CDR1 reads SGHTA; CDR2 reads FQGNSA. This CDR3 region has 17 residues. The V and J ends lost 1 base and 4 bases respectively, with 19 bases between them. CDR3 nucleotide sequence: TGTGCCAGCAGCTTAGATCTGGGTCCGGGAGTCGGAGAGACCCAGTACTTC. Translation gives CASSLDLGPGVGETQYF.

This chain connects TRBV6-1 to TRBJ1-2; no clear D. Trimming took 2 bases from V and 3 from J, leaving 7 bases between them. The CDR3 consists of 13 residues. Germline CDR1 and CDR2: MNHNS and SASEGT. This CDR3 reads CASSEQVHYGYTF. The CDR3 DNA reads as TGTGCCAGCAGTGAACAGGTACACTATGGCTACACCTTC.

The V call is TRBV15, the J call TRBJ1-3; maybe TRBD1 (5 bases). Between the trimmed V and J ends, which lost 4 bases and 4 bases, there was a span of 23 bases. Germline CDR1 reads LNHNV; CDR2 reads YYDKDF (reference sequence). The CDR3 spans 18 residues. The CDR3 loop is CATSNRLRFREGGNTIYF. In DNA form, the CDR3 reads TGTGCCACCAGCAACCGCCTTCGTTTCAGGGAAGGAGGAAACACCATATATTTT.

This clone was recorded only once. The chain combines TRBV30 with TRBJ1-5; TRBD1 is a possible D gene (5 bases). V was cut by 4 bases and J by 2 bases, with 15 bases left in between. The CDR3 has 15 amino acids. The germline V gene encodes CDR1 GTSNPN and CDR2 SVGIG (reference sequence). Written as DNA, the CDR3 is TGTGCCTGGAAAGTCCCAGGGTCGGGCAATCAGCCCCAGCATTTT. Amino acid sequence: CAWKVPGSGNQPQHF.